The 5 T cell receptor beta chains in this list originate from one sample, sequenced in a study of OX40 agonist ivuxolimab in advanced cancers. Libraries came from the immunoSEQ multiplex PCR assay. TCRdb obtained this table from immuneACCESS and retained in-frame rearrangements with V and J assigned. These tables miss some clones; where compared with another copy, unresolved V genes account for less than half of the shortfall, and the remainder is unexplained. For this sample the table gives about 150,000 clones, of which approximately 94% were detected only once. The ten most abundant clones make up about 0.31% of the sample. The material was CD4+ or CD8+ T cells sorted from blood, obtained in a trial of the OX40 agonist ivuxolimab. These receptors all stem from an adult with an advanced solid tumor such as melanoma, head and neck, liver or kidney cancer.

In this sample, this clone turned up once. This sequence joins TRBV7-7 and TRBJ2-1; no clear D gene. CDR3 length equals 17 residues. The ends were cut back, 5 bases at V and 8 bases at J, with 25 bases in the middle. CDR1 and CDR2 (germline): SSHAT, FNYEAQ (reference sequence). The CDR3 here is CASSTKRTLNRNDEQFF. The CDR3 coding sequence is TGTGCCAGCAGCACCAAACGTACTCTGAACCGCAATGATGAGCAGTTCTTC.

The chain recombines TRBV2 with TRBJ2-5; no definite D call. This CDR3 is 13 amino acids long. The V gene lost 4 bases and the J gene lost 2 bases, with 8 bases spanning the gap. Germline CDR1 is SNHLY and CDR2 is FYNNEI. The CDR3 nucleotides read TGTGCCAGCAGTGTGGGCAGACAAGAGACCCAGTACTTC. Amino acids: CASSVGRQETQYF.

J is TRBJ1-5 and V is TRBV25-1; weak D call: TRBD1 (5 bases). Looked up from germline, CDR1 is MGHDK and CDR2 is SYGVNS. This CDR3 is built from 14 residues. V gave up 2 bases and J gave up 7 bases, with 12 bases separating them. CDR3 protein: CASSEALGDQPQHF. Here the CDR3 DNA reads TGTGCCAGCAGTGAAGCTCTGGGGGACCAGCCCCAGCATTTT.

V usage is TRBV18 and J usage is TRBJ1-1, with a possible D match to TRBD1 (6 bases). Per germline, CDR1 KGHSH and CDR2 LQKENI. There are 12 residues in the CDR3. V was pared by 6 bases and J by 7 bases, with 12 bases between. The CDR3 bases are TGTGCCAGCTCCCAGGGGCAGGGTGAAGCTTTCTTT. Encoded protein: CASSQGQGEAFF.

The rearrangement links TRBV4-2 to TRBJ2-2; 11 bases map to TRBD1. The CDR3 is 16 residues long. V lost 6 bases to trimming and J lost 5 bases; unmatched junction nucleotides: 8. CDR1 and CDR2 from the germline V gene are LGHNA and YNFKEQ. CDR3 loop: CASRGTGGDRTGELFF. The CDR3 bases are TGTGCCAGCAGGGGGACAGGGGGAGACCGAACCGGGGAGCTGTTTTTT.